This TCR beta chain was captured in a study of OX40 agonist ivuxolimab in advanced cancers. Study-level background: The patients received agonistic anti-OX40 (CD134) antibody ivuxolimab. Having had anti-PD-1, anti-PD-L1 or anti-CTLA-4 therapy before was allowed, and roughly 40% had some. Of mixed ages from about 20 to 80 and averaging roughly 66 years, the group was roughly 85% male.

Trimming took off 0 bases at V and 1 base at J, with 4 bases between the two ends. The CDR3 runs to 14 residues. In germline, CDR1 is SGHDT, CDR2 YYEEEE. About this clone: The antigen is undetermined.

General study results and limits: Undetermined was the antigen specificity of the expanded peripheral T cells.

Using immunoSEQ multiplex PCR, the repertoire was profiled, and TCRdb retains in-frame clones only, with some absent. The data hold just over 90,000 clones, with 85% to 95% observed a single time. The chain links TRBV5-6 to TRBJ2-2; no clear D. This TCR derives from an adult with an advanced solid tumor such as melanoma, head and neck, liver or kidney cancer. Sample: CD4+ or CD8+ T cells sorted from blood, taken in a trial of the OX40 agonist ivuxolimab. CDR3 in amino acids: CASSLGQNTGELFF. The CDR3 nucleotides are TGTGCCAGCAGCTTGGGACAGAACACCGGGGAGCTGTTTTTT. The full variable domain, completed using reference TRBV5-6 and TRBJ2-2, is DAGVTQSPTHLIKTRGQQVTLRCSPKSGHDTVSWYQQALGQGPQFIFQYYEEEERQRGNFPDRFSGHQFPNYSSELNVNALLLGDSALYLCASSLGQNTGELFFGEGSRLTVL.